This is a list of T cell receptor beta chains from one sample in a study of blood T cell repertoires in COVID-19. Using immunoSEQ multiplex PCR, the repertoire was profiled, and TCRdb retains in-frame clones only, with some absent. Among tens of thousands of clones listed, just over 85% were seen once. The sample comprised peripheral blood. These receptors originate from an older woman with acute or convalescent COVID-19. Each CDR3 is given with its conserved first and last residue. The order of the fields is J gene, clone size, D gene, V gene, CDR3 DNA, CDR3 protein. A D gene is named only where the DNA matches it firmly. A clone size is listed for some rows: how often the clone was seen (once, few, many), or a class if it is expanded.

J gene: TRBJ2-3
clone size: NA
D gene: NA
V gene: TRBV9
CDR3 DNA: TGTGCCAGCAGCGTAGCGAGAAGCACAGATACGCAGTATTTT
CDR3 protein: CASSVARSTDTQYF

J gene: TRBJ1-6
clone size: once
D gene: NA
V gene: TRBV6-6
CDR3 DNA: TGTGCCAGCAGACAAGACAGGTATAATTCACCCCTCCACTTT
CDR3 protein: CASRQDRYNSPLHF

J gene: TRBJ2-1
clone size: once
D gene: NA
V gene: TRBV5-1
CDR3 DNA: TGCGCCAGCAGCCCCGGGTCGCTGACCTACAGGGAGCAGTTCTTC
CDR3 protein: CASSPGSLTYREQFF

J gene: TRBJ1-1
clone size: NA
D gene: NA
V gene: TRBV6-1
CDR3 DNA: TGTGCCAGCAGTGAAGAAGGGGTAATGAACACTGAAGCTTTCTTT
CDR3 protein: CASSEEGVMNTEAFF

J gene: TRBJ1-2
clone size: NA
D gene: TRBD1
V gene: TRBV29-1
CDR3 DNA: TGCAGCGTTGACCGACAGGGCCCTCGGGCGGGCTACACCTTC
CDR3 protein: CSVDRQGPRAGYTF

J gene: TRBJ2-7
clone size: NA
D gene: NA
V gene: TRBV7-6
CDR3 DNA: TGTGCCAGCAGCTCCCTTGCAGGGTCCTACTACGAGCAGTACTTC
CDR3 protein: CASSSLAGSYYEQYF

J gene: TRBJ2-3
clone size: NA
D gene: NA
V gene: TRBV6-5
CDR3 DNA: TGTGCCAGCGCCCCGGGACTTGATACGCAGTATTTT
CDR3 protein: CASAPGLDTQYF

J gene: TRBJ1-1
clone size: once
D gene: NA
V gene: TRBV7-2
CDR3 DNA: TGTGCCAGCAGCTTCCGACAGGTTCTGAACACTGAAGCTTTCTTT
CDR3 protein: CASSFRQVLNTEAFF

J gene: TRBJ1-5
clone size: NA
D gene: NA
V gene: TRBV11-2
CDR3 DNA: TGTGCCAGCAGCTTAGATACAGGAGGGAATCAGCCCCAGCATTTT
CDR3 protein: CASSLDTGGNQPQHF

J gene: TRBJ2-5
clone size: once
D gene: NA
V gene: TRBV15
CDR3 DNA: TGTGCCACCAGCAGAGATAGGGGGACGGGGGGAGAGACCCAGTACTTC
CDR3 protein: CATSRDRGTGGETQYF

J gene: TRBJ1-1
clone size: NA
D gene: NA
V gene: TRBV5-4
CDR3 DNA: TGTGCCAGCAGCTCGAGATACGGCACTGAAGCTTTCTTT
CDR3 protein: CASSSRYGTEAFF

J gene: TRBJ2-7
clone size: NA
D gene: NA
V gene: TRBV28
CDR3 DNA: TGTGCCAGCTCCGGAGCAGTCTACGAGCAGTACTTC
CDR3 protein: CASSGAVYEQYF

J gene: TRBJ2-7
clone size: NA
D gene: NA
V gene: TRBV5-1
CDR3 DNA: TGCGCCAGCAGCTTGTCGCTAGCGCTCTACGAGCAGTACTTC
CDR3 protein: CASSLSLALYEQYF

J gene: TRBJ2-1
clone size: NA
D gene: NA
V gene: TRBV11-2
CDR3 DNA: TGTGCCAGCAGCCTGGGACTTGACAATGAGCAGTTCTTC
CDR3 protein: CASSLGLDNEQFF

J gene: TRBJ1-6
clone size: few
D gene: TRBD1
V gene: TRBV5-6
CDR3 DNA: TGTGCCAGCAGCTTCGGGACAGCCTATAATTCACCCCTCCACTTT
CDR3 protein: CASSFGTAYNSPLHF

J gene: TRBJ1-1
clone size: NA
D gene: NA
V gene: TRBV9
CDR3 DNA: TGTGCCAGCAGCTTAAACTCAGGGGCCCCGAACACTGAAGCTTTCTTT
CDR3 protein: CASSLNSGAPNTEAFF

J gene: TRBJ1-2
clone size: few
D gene: NA
V gene: TRBV4-1
CDR3 DNA: TGCGCCAGCAGCCGAGCAGGGTGGAACTATGGCTACACCTTC
CDR3 protein: CASSRAGWNYGYTF

J gene: TRBJ2-1
clone size: NA
D gene: TRBD2
V gene: TRBV3-1/TRBV3-2
CDR3 DNA: TGTGCCAGCAGCCAGGCCGGGACTAGCGTGATCGATGAGCAGTTCTTC
CDR3 protein: CASSQAGTSVIDEQFF

J gene: TRBJ2-1
clone size: NA
D gene: NA
V gene: TRBV5-1
CDR3 DNA: TGCGCCAGCAGCTTCAATCTCGGTGAGCAGTTCTTC
CDR3 protein: CASSFNLGEQFF

J gene: TRBJ2-1
clone size: NA
D gene: NA
V gene: TRBV27
CDR3 DNA: TGTGCCAGCAGTTTATTAGTTTGGTGTTCGTCACGCCCCCAATCCTACAATGAGCAGTTCTTC
CDR3 protein: CASSLLVWCSSRPQSYNEQFF

J gene: TRBJ1-5
clone size: NA
D gene: TRBD1
V gene: TRBV15
CDR3 DNA: TGTGCCACCAGCCTCGGGACAGCAGGGAGCAATCAGCCCCAGCATTTT
CDR3 protein: CATSLGTAGSNQPQHF

J gene: TRBJ1-6
clone size: few
D gene: NA
V gene: TRBV30
CDR3 DNA: TGTGCCTGGATTGGAGTTGTCGGTTCACCCCTCCACTTT
CDR3 protein: CAWIGVVGSPLHF

J gene: TRBJ2-1
clone size: NA
D gene: TRBD1
V gene: TRBV7-2
CDR3 DNA: TGTGCCAGCAGCCCGGACAGGGGGCGGAATGAGCAGTTCTTC
CDR3 protein: CASSPDRGRNEQFF

J gene: TRBJ2-2
clone size: NA
D gene: TRBD1
V gene: TRBV27
CDR3 DNA: TGTGCCAGCGCGTTGGGGACAGGGAGGTCAGGGGAGCTGTTTTTT
CDR3 protein: CASALGTGRSGELFF

J gene: TRBJ1-5
clone size: NA
D gene: NA
V gene: TRBV24-1
CDR3 DNA: TGTGCCACCAGCAAGGGTAGGGGTCAGCCCCAGCATTTT
CDR3 protein: CATSKGRGQPQHF

J gene: TRBJ1-3
clone size: once
D gene: NA
V gene: TRBV29-1
CDR3 DNA: TGCAGCGCCTTACAGGGAACCTCTGGAAACACCATATATTTT
CDR3 protein: CSALQGTSGNTIYF

J gene: TRBJ2-1
clone size: NA
D gene: NA
V gene: TRBV24-1
CDR3 DNA: TGTGCCACCAGTGACACGGGTGTTTACAATGAGCAGTTCTTC
CDR3 protein: CATSDTGVYNEQFF

J gene: TRBJ1-2
clone size: NA
D gene: NA
V gene: TRBV5-5
CDR3 DNA: TGTGCCAGCAGCCAGACAGCAACTTATGGCTACACCTTC
CDR3 protein: CASSQTATYGYTF

J gene: TRBJ2-2
clone size: once
D gene: NA
V gene: TRBV3-1/TRBV3-2
CDR3 DNA: TGTGCCAGCAGGTCGGACAGAAACACCGGGGAGCTGTTTTTT
CDR3 protein: CASRSDRNTGELFF

J gene: TRBJ2-7
clone size: NA
D gene: NA
V gene: TRBV2
CDR3 DNA: TGTGCCAGCAGCCTGAGGGACGAGCAGTACTTC
CDR3 protein: CASSLRDEQYF

J gene: TRBJ2-2
clone size: NA
D gene: NA
V gene: TRBV18
CDR3 DNA: TGTGCCAGCTCATCATCGAGGCCCCGTAACGGCGGGGAGCTGTTTTTT
CDR3 protein: CASSSSRPRNGGELFF

J gene: TRBJ1-5
clone size: NA
D gene: TRBD1
V gene: TRBV11-2
CDR3 DNA: TGTGCCAGCAGCTTAGATTACAGGGGTAGTCAGCCCCAGCATTTT
CDR3 protein: CASSLDYRGSQPQHF

J gene: TRBJ2-7
clone size: NA
D gene: TRBD2
V gene: TRBV28
CDR3 DNA: TGTGCCAGCAGCGGGAGGCGGGGGACCTACGAGCAGTACTTC
CDR3 protein: CASSGRRGTYEQYF

J gene: TRBJ2-1
clone size: many
D gene: NA
V gene: TRBV7-2
CDR3 DNA: TGTGCCAGCAGCTTAGCTCAGGGAACCTACAATGAGCAGTTCTTC
CDR3 protein: CASSLAQGTYNEQFF

J gene: TRBJ1-2
clone size: NA
D gene: TRBD1
V gene: TRBV3-1/TRBV3-2
CDR3 DNA: TGTGCCAGCAGCGTTACGGGACAGGGTCATGGCTACACCTTC
CDR3 protein: CASSVTGQGHGYTF

J gene: TRBJ2-5
clone size: NA
D gene: TRBD1
V gene: TRBV9
CDR3 DNA: TGTGCCAGCAGCGTAGACAGGGGGCTTGGGGAGACCCAGTACTTC
CDR3 protein: CASSVDRGLGETQYF